This T cell receptor beta chain is from a study of cytomegalovirus exposure and HLA in healthy donors. Study conclusions and caveats: Some TCR beta chains (around 160 of them) were listed as cytomegalovirus-associated.

PCR was performed using 60 Vbeta and 13 Jbeta primers. This table comes from immunoSEQ multiplex PCR, and its TCRdb copy is limited to in-frame clones, with some not included. The table records 100,000 to 150,000 clones, approximately 73% of them present only once. A word on this clone: What it recognizes is unknown.

The CDR3 sequence is 15 residues long. The germline gives CDR1 PRHDT, CDR2 FYEKMQ (reference sequence). V lost 3 bases and J lost 0, with 11 bases in between. This chain uses TRBV13 with TRBJ1-1, with D tentatively TRBD1 (5 bases). Sequencing was done on a sample of PBMCs. The TCR sequence derives from a man aged 55 to 70 in good health and CMV-seropositive. This CDR3 reads CASSFQGLLNTEAFF. In DNA form, the CDR3 reads TGTGCCAGCAGCTTTCAGGGTCTCCTGAACACTGAAGCTTTCTTT.